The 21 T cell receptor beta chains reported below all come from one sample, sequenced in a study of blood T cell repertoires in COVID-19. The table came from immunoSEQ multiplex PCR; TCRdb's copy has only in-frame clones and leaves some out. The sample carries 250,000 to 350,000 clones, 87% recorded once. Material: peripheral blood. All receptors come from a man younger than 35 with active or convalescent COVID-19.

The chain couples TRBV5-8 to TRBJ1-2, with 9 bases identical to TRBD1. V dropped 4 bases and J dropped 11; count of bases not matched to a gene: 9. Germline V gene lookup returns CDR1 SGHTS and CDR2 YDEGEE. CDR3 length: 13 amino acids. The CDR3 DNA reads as TGTGCCAGCAGCCGATGGGACAGGGCTGGGTACACCTTC. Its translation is CASSRWDRAGYTF.

DNA for the CDR3: TGTGCCAGCAGCTTCATAGCGGGTTCCTACAATGAGCAGTTCTTC. Protein product: CASSFIAGSYNEQFF. The chain uses TRBV11-2 and TRBJ2-1, with TRBD2 matching over 7 bases. CDR1 is SGHAT and CDR2 is FQNNGV in the germline V gene. This CDR3 contains 15 residues. V trimming: 3 bases; J trimming: 1 base; junction bases outside the gene matches: 3. Combining the CDR3 with reference TRBV11-2 and TRBJ2-1 gives the whole variable domain EAGVAQSPRYKIIEKRQSVAFWCNPISGHATLYWYQQILGQGPKLLIQFQNNGVVDDSQLPKDRFSAERLKGVDSTLKIQPAKLEDSAVYLCASSFIAGSYNEQFFGPGTRLTVL.

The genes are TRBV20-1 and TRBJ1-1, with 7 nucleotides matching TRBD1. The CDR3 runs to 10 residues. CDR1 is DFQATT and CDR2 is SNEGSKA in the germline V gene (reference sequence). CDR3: CSRQGGEAFF. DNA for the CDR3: TGCAGCCGACAGGGAGGTGAAGCTTTCTTT.

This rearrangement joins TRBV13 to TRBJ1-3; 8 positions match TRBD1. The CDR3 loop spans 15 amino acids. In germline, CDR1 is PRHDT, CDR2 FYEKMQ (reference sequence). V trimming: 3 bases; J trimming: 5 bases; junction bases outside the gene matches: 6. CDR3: CASSFQGATRNTIYF. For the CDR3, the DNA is TGTGCCAGCAGCTTCCAGGGGGCGACTAGAAACACCATATATTTT.

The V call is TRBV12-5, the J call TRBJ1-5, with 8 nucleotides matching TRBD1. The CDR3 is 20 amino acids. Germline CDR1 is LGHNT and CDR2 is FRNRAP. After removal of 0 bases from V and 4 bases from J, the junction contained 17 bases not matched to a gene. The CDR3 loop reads CASGLVISGQVPKRNQPQHF. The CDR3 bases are TGTGCTAGTGGTTTGGTAATTTCGGGACAGGTTCCCAAACGAAATCAGCCCCAGCATTTT.

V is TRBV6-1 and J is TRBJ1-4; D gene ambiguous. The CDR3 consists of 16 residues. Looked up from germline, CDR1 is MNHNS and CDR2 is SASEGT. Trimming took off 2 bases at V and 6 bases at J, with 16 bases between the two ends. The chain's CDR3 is CASSEPRVVTHEKLFF. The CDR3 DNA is TGTGCCAGCAGTGAACCGCGCGTGGTTACGCATGAAAAACTGTTTTTT.

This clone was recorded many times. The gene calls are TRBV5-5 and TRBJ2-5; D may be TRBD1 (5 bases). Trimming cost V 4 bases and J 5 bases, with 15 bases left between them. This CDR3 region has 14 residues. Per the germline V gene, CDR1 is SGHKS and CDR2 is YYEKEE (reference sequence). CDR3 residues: CASSPDSEMETQYF. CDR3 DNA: TGTGCCAGCAGCCCAGACAGTGAGATGGAGACCCAGTACTTC.

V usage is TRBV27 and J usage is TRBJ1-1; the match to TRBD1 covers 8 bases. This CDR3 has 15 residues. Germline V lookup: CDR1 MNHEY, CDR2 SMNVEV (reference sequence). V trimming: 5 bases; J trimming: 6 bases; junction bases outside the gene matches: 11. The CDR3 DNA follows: TGTGCCAGCAGTACCTCAGGGGGCCGTGGGTCTGAAGCTTTCTTT. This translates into CASSTSGGRGSEAFF.

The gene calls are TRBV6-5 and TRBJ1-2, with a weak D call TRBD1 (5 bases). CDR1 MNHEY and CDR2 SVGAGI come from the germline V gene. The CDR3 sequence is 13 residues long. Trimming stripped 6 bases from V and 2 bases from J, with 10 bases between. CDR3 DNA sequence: TGTGCCAGCAGCGATGGACACAACTATGGCTACACCTTC. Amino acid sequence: CASSDGHNYGYTF.

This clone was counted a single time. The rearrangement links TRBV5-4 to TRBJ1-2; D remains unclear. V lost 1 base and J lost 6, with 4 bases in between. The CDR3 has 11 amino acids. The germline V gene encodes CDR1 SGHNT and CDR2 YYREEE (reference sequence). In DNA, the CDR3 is TGTGCCAGCAGCTTGTCCAATGGCTACACCTTC. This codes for CASSLSNGYTF.

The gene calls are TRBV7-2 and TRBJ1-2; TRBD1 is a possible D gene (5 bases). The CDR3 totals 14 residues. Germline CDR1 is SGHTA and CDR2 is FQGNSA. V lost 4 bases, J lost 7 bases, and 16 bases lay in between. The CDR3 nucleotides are TGTGCCAGCAGCTCCTCTGGGGGGTACAGTGGCTACACCTTC. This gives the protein CASSSSGGYSGYTF.

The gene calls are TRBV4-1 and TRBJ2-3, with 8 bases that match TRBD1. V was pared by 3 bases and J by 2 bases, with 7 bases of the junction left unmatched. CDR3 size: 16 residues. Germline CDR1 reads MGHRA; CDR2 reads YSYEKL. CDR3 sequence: CASSQTGDWATDTQYF. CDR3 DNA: TGCGCCAGCAGCCAGACAGGGGACTGGGCCACAGATACGCAGTATTTT.

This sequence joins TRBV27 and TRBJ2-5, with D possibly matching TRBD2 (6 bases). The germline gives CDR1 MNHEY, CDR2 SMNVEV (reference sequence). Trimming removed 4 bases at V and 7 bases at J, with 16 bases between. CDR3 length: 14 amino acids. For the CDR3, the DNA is TGTGCCAGCAGTTCCTCCCCCAGGAGGGGGACCCAGTACTTC. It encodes CASSSSPRRGTQYF.

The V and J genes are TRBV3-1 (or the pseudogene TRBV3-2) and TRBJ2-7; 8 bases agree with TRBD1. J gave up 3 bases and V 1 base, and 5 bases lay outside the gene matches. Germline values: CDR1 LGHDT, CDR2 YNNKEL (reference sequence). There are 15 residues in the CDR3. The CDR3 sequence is CASSQGTGTFYEQYF. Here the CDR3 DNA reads TGTGCCAGCAGCCAAGGGACAGGGACTTTCTACGAGCAGTACTTC.

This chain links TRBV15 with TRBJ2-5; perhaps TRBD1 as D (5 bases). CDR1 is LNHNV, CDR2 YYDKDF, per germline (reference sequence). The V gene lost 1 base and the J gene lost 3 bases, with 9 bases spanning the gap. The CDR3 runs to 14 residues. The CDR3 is CATSRARVEETQYF. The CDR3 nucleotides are TGTGCCACCAGCAGAGCCAGGGTAGAAGAGACCCAGTACTTC.

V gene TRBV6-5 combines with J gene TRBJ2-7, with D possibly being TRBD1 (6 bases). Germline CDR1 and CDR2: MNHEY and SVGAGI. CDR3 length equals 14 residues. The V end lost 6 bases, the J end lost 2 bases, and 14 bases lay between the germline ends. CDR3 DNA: TGTGCCAGCAGAGAGAGACAGGTTCCCTACGAGCAGTACTTC. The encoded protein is CASRERQVPYEQYF.

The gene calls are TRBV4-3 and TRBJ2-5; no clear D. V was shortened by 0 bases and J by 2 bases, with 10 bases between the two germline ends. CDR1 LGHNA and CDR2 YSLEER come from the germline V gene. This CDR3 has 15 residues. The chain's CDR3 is CASSQDLDSQETQYF. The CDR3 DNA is TGCGCCAGCAGCCAAGATTTAGACTCACAAGAGACCCAGTACTTC.

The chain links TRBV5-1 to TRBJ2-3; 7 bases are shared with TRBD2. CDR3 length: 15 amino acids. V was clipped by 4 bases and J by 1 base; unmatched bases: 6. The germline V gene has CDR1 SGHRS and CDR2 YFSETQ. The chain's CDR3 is CASSITSARTDTQYF. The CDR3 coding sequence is TGCGCCAGCAGCATAACTAGCGCCCGCACAGATACGCAGTATTTT.

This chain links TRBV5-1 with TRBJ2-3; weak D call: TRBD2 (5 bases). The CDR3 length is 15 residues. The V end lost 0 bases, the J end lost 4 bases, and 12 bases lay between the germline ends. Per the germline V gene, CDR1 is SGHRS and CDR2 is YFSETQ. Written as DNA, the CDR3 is TGCGCCAGCAGCTTGGGTAGTAGCGTAGCAGATACGCAGTATTTT. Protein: CASSLGSSVADTQYF.

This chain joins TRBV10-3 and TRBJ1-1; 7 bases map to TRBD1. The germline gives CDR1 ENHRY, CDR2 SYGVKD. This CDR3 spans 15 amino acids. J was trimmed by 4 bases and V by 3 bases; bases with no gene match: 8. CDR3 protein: CAISEEGAPVTEAFF. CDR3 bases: TGTGCCATCAGTGAAGAGGGGGCGCCGGTCACTGAAGCTTTCTTT.

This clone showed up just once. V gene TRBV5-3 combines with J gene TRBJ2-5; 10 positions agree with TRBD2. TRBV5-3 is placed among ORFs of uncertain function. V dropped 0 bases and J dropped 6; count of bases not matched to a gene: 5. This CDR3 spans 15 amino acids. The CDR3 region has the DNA TGTGCCAGAAGCTTGGGGGCTAGCGGGAGACAGACCCAGTACTTC. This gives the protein CARSLGASGRQTQYF.